The 20 T cell receptor beta chains given below trace back to one sample, sequenced in a study of blood T cell repertoires in COVID-19 (dated by TCRdb to 2020 to 2022). The library was built by means of the immunoSEQ multiplex PCR assay. Imported from immuneACCESS, the table was reduced by TCRdb to in-frame sequences with V and J called. These copies leave out some clones; in studies compared against another copy, an unresolved V gene accounts for under half, and the cause of the remainder is not known. The sample contains over 200,000 clones, around 90% of them found a single time. The top ten constitute 2.7% of the sample. Sequenced input: peripheral blood. Every receptor here comes from a man younger than 45 with COVID-19, enrolled during active disease.

The chain joins TRBV11-3 to TRBJ2-3, with TRBD2 matching over 10 bases. Germline V gene sequence: CDR1 SGHNT, CDR2 YENEEA. The CDR3 runs 17 residues. The junction had 6 bases not matched to a gene; V was cut back by 3 bases and J by 0 bases. In DNA, the CDR3 is TGTGCCAGCAGCTTCACTAGCGGGACTCCGAGCACAGATACGCAGTATTTT. Encoded protein: CASSFTSGTPSTDTQYF.

The chain links TRBV5-4 to TRBJ2-2; weak D call: TRBD2 (6 bases). CDR3 length: 16 residues. Germline V gene data show CDR1 as SGHNT and CDR2 as YYREEE (reference sequence). V gave up 1 base and J gave up 0 bases, with 10 bases separating them. CDR3 sequence reads: CASSLMGGANTGELFF. DNA of the CDR3: TGTGCCAGCAGCTTGATGGGGGGAGCGAACACCGGGGAGCTGTTTTTT.

The V gene is TRBV7-9, the J gene TRBJ1-1, with 10 bases matching TRBD1. V shed 5 bases and J 4 bases; nucleotides not matched to a gene: 10. Germline V gene lookup returns CDR1 SEHNR and CDR2 FQNEAQ (reference sequence). The CDR3 is 16 residues long. CDR3 in DNA: TGTGCCAGCAGCCCCGGGACAGGGGATGCGAGCACTGAAGCTTTCTTT. This translates into CASSPGTGDASTEAFF.

The chain recombines TRBV7-3 with TRBJ1-3; D call uncertain. The CDR3 runs 16 residues. Germline-derived CDR1 and CDR2 are SGHTA and FQGTGA. The V end lost 1 base, the J end lost 0 bases, and 10 bases lay between the germline ends. The CDR3 loop reads CASSLMPGISGNTIYF. The DNA for the CDR3 is TGTGCCAGCAGCTTAATGCCCGGGATCTCTGGAAACACCATATATTTT.

The CDR3 spells CASSLESSYGYTF. The CDR3 DNA reads as TGCGCCAGCAGCTTGGAGTCCAGCTATGGCTACACCTTC. V and J are TRBV5-1 and TRBJ1-2; D is unresolved. Germline V gene sequence: CDR1 SGHRS, CDR2 YFSETQ. The length of the CDR3 is 13 residues. The germline V and J ends were trimmed by 0 bases and 4 bases, with 7 bases remaining between them. Filled out from reference TRBV5-1 and TRBJ1-2, the complete variable domain reads KAGVTQTPRYLIKTRGQQVTLSCSPISGHRSVSWYQQTPGQGLQFLFEYFSETQRNKGNFPGRFSGRQFSNSRSEMNVSTLELGDSALYLCASSLESSYGYTFGSGTRLTVV.

A remark on this clone: In the same sample, other DNA sequences code for this CDR3. The chain carries TRBV5-4 and TRBJ2-7; D perhaps matches TRBD1 (6 bases). CDR1 is SGHNT and CDR2 is YYREEE in the germline V gene (reference sequence). Trimming removed 4 bases at V and 1 base at J, with 9 bases between. The CDR3 totals 13 residues. The CDR3 loop is CASSLGQSYEQYF. CDR3 nucleotide sequence: TGTGCCAGCAGCCTAGGACAGTCCTACGAGCAGTACTTC.

V and J are TRBV18 and TRBJ2-7; tentatively, D is TRBD2 (5 bases). V was trimmed by 2 bases and J by 1 base, leaving 9 bases between them. Germline V CDR1 and CDR2: KGHSH, LQKENI. This CDR3 contains 14 residues. The CDR3 loop reads CASSPVAPSYEQYF. The CDR3 DNA sequence: TGTGCCAGCTCACCAGTAGCGCCTTCCTACGAGCAGTACTTC.

V usage is TRBV27 and J usage is TRBJ2-7; 7 bases match TRBD1. The V gene's germline CDR1 is MNHEY and CDR2 SMNVEV (reference sequence). CDR3 length: 14 residues. The trim removed 5 bases at V and 1 base at J, leaving 5 bases unmatched. As DNA, the CDR3 is TGTGCCAGCAGTGACCTGGGACAGTCCTACGAGCAGTACTTC. Its protein is CASSDLGQSYEQYF.

The count of this clone is one. The rearrangement joins TRBV11-2 to TRBJ1-2; D is unclear. Germline values: CDR1 SGHAT, CDR2 FQNNGV. This CDR3 contains 13 residues. The germline V and J ends were trimmed by 5 bases and 4 bases, with 11 bases remaining between them. The CDR3 bases are TGTGCCAGCAGCCCTCGAGATTCCTATGGCTACACCTTC. Encoded protein: CASSPRDSYGYTF.

This CDR3 is CASRVAGTVYEQYF. As DNA, the CDR3 is TGTGCCAGCAGGGTCGCCGGGACAGTCTACGAGCAGTACTTC. This chain joins TRBV28 and TRBJ2-7; 7 bases match TRBD1. The CDR3 sequence is 14 residues long. Germline assignment: CDR1 MDHEN and CDR2 SYDVKM. V was pared by 6 bases and J by 3 bases, with 8 bases of the junction left unmatched.

The chain links TRBV7-3 to TRBJ2-5, with TRBD2 matching 7 bases. This CDR3 spans 15 amino acids. CDR1 and CDR2 (germline): SGHTA, FQGTGA. Trimming at V came to 5 bases and at J to 4 bases, leaving 10 bases not matched to a gene. This CDR3 reads CASSPAGGGRETQYF. Written as DNA, the CDR3 is TGTGCCAGCAGCCCAGCTGGGGGAGGGAGAGAGACCCAGTACTTC.

The rearrangement links TRBV11-2 to TRBJ2-2; D call uncertain. CDR3 length: 12 residues. The V end lost 5 bases, the J end lost 6 bases, and 7 bases lay between the germline ends. Germline loops: CDR1 SGHAT, CDR2 FQNNGV. CDR3 sequence: CASSPRAGELFF. The CDR3 DNA is TGTGCCAGCAGCCCTCGGGCCGGGGAGCTGTTTTTT.

The chain combines TRBV19 with TRBJ1-6, with 8 bases identical to TRBD1. Unmatched junction bases numbered 4, after V lost 3 bases and J lost 3 bases. The CDR3 sequence is 16 residues long. The germline V gene encodes CDR1 LNHDA and CDR2 SQIVND (reference sequence). The CDR3 protein is CASSIAGTGYNSPLHF. Written as DNA, the CDR3 is TGTGCCAGTAGTATTGCCGGGACAGGCTATAATTCACCCCTCCACTTT.

This sequence joins TRBV12-5 and TRBJ2-7; D is unclear. The V end lost 1 base, the J end lost 0 bases, and 10 bases lay between the germline ends. The CDR3 has 15 residues. The germline V gene encodes CDR1 LGHNT and CDR2 FRNRAP. The CDR3 reads CASGLDGWSSYEQYF. The DNA of the CDR3 is TGTGCTAGTGGTTTGGATGGATGGAGCTCCTACGAGCAGTACTTC.

The V and J genes are TRBV28 and TRBJ1-3, with D perhaps matching TRBD1 (6 bases). The CDR3 covers 15 residues. V lost 8 bases and J 0 bases, leaving 14 bases between the germline ends. Germline-derived CDR1 and CDR2 are MDHEN and SYDVKM. This CDR3 reads CASSEGGSSGNTIYF. The DNA of the CDR3 is TGTGCCAGCTCGGAGGGGGGGAGCTCTGGAAACACCATATATTTT. Full variable domain (missing parts from reference TRBV28 and TRBJ1-3): DVKVTQSSRYLVKRTGEKVFLECVQDMDHENMFWYRQDPGLGLRLIYFSYDVKMKEKGDIPEGYSVSREKKERFSLILESASTNQTSMYLCASSEGGSSGNTIYFGEGSWLTVV.

This chain connects TRBV6-2 or TRBV6-3 to TRBJ2-1, with 9 bases aligning to TRBD1. The CDR3 loop spans 16 amino acids. The V and J ends lost 3 bases and 7 bases, in that order; junction bases with no gene match: 10. CDR1 and CDR2 (germline): MNHEY, SVGEGT. Written as DNA, the CDR3 is TGTGCCAGCAGTTATAGTGGGGACAGGGTCTCGAATGAGCAGTTCTTC. Its translation: CASSYSGDRVSNEQFF.

The chain combines TRBV24-1 with TRBJ2-7, with 7 bases lining up with TRBD1. CDR3 length: 15 residues. V trimming: 3 bases; J trimming: 4 bases; junction bases outside the gene matches: 8. CDR1 and CDR2 (germline): KGHDR, SFDVKD. This chain's CDR3 is CATSDPGTDVYEQYF. DNA of the CDR3: TGTGCCACCAGTGATCCCGGGACAGATGTGTACGAGCAGTACTTC.

This clone has more than one count but fewer than ten. The V gene is TRBV7-2, the J gene TRBJ1-1; 7 positions agree with TRBD1. The CDR3 sequence is 13 residues long. The germline CDR1 and CDR2 sequences are SGHTA and FQGNSA. Trimming at V came to 5 bases and at J to 1 base, leaving 1 base not matched to a gene. The CDR3 here is CASSQGGNTEAFF. The CDR3, as DNA: TGTGCCAGCAGCCAGGGGGGGAACACTGAAGCTTTCTTT. Full variable domain (missing parts from reference TRBV7-2 and TRBJ1-1): GAGVSQSPSNKVTEKGKDVELRCDPISGHTALYWYRQSLGQGLEFLIYFQGNSAPDKSGLPSDRFSAERTGGSVSTLTIQRTQQEDSAVYLCASSQGGNTEAFFGQGTRLTVV.

A word on this clone: Other DNA sequences in the same sample also yield this CDR3. The V and J genes are TRBV18 and TRBJ2-5; 14 bases are shared with TRBD2. CDR3 size: 15 residues. CDR1 is KGHSH and CDR2 is LQKENI in the germline V gene. The ends lost 3 bases at V and 5 bases at J; junction bases unmatched: 2. The CDR3 DNA reads TGTGCCAGCTCACCGGGACTAGCGGGAGTGGAGACCCAGTACTTC. Translating it yields CASSPGLAGVETQYF.

This chain connects TRBV4-3 to TRBJ1-2, with 8 positions matching TRBD1. The CDR3 runs 19 residues. The V gene end was trimmed by 0 bases and the J gene end by 6 bases; junction bases not matched to a gene: 18. The germline V gene has CDR1 LGHNA and CDR2 YSLEER. The CDR3 bases are TGCGCCAGCAGCCAAGATTTGGGACGGCAGGGGGCAGGAAGGGATGGCTACACCTTC. Translating it yields CASSQDLGRQGAGRDGYTF.